The clone carrying this T cell receptor (beta chain) was seen a handful of times. The antigen is unknown. Germline CDR1 SQVTM, CDR2 ANQGSEA. The CDR3 has 11 residues. V lost 4 bases and J lost 6, with 6 bases in between. These data originate in a study of post-analysis software for immune sequencing data. Background on the study: The cohort encompassed relapsing-remitting, secondary progressive and progressive-relapsing multiple sclerosis disease courses. General study results and limits: Roughly 5 TRBV segments occurring more often in patients than controls included TRBV5-6, TRBV5-1 and TRBV20-1.

Unique molecular identifiers were built into the TCR beta cDNA libraries. TCRdb used MiXCR to reprocess the PCR reads, holding one entry per CDR3 protein. The sample carries about 460,000 distinct CDR3 sequences, around 40% recorded once. The sequencing sample was made of blood. This receptor was obtained from a girl aged 5-17 years with multiple sclerosis. The gene calls are TRBV29-1 and TRBJ2-2; no definite D call. The CDR3 spells CSVGGSGELFF. In DNA form, the CDR3 reads TGCAGCGTTGGTGGATCCGGGGAGCTGTTTTTT.